This TCR beta chain appears in the sequencing data of a study of T cell responses to AZD1222 COVID-19 vaccine. Study summary: Timing groups of about 4 and about 12 weeks for second doses were pooled. Overall study findings and caveats: Spike-specific TCR repertoires showed rising breadth and depth after two AZD1222 doses. The repertoires were collected only after the peak T cell response.

This clone was detected only once. Its antigen is not known. TCRdb's copy holds only in-frame clones and misses some; the assay was immunoSEQ multiplex PCR. The sample has roughly 110,000 clones, 70% to 90% seen once. CDR1 is SGHNT, CDR2 YYREEE, per germline (reference sequence). Between the trimmed V and J ends, which lost 4 bases and 1 base, there was a span of 8 bases. This CDR3 has 13 residues. The V and J genes are TRBV5-4 and TRBJ1-1, with D uncertain. The TCR originated in an adult in good health. Here the sequenced sample was peripheral blood, taken on day 0 of AZD1222 vaccination. As DNA, the CDR3 is TGTGCCAGCAGCCCGGACGGGAACACTGAAGCTTTCTTT. It yields the protein CASSPDGNTEAFF. The full variable domain, with the rest looked up from reference TRBV5-4 and TRBJ1-1, is ETGVTQSPTHLIKTRGQQVTLRCSSQSGHNTVSWYQQALGQGPQFIFQYYREEENGRGNFPPRFSGLQFPNYSSELNVNALELDDSALYLCASSPDGNTEAFFGQGTRLTVV.